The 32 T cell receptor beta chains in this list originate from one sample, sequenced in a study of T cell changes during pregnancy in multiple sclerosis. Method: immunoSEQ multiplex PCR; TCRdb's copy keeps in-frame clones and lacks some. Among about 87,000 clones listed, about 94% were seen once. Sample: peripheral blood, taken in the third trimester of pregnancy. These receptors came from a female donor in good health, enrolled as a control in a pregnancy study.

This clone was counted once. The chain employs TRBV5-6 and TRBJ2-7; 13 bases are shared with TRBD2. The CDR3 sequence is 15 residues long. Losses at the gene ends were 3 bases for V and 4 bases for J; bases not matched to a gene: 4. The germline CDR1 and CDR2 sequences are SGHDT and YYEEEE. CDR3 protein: CASSSGLAGFYEQYF. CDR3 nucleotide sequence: TGTGCCAGCAGCTCGGGACTAGCGGGATTTTACGAGCAGTACTTC.

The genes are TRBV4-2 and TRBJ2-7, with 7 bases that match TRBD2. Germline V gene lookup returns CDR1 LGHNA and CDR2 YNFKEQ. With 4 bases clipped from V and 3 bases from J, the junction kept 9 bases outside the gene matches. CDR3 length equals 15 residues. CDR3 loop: CASSPGGGAVYEQYF. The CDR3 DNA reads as TGTGCCAGCAGCCCGGGGGGAGGAGCGGTCTACGAGCAGTACTTC.

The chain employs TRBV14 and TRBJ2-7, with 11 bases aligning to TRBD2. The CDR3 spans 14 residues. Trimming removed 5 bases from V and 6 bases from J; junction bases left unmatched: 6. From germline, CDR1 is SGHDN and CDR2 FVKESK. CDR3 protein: CASSAGLAVPEQYF. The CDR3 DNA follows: TGTGCCAGCAGCGCGGGACTAGCGGTTCCCGAGCAGTACTTC.

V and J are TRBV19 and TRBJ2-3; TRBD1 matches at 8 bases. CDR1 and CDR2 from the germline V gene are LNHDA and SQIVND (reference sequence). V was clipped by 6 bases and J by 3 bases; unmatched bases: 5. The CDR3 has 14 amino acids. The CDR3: CASRMDRVTDTQYF. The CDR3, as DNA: TGTGCCAGTAGAATGGACAGGGTGACAGATACGCAGTATTTT.

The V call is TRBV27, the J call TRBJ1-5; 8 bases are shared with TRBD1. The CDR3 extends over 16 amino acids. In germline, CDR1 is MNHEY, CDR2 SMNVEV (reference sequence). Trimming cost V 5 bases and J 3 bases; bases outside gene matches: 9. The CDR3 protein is CASSPSTGEDNQPQHF. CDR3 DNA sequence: TGTGCCAGCAGTCCCTCGACAGGGGAGGACAATCAGCCCCAGCATTTT.

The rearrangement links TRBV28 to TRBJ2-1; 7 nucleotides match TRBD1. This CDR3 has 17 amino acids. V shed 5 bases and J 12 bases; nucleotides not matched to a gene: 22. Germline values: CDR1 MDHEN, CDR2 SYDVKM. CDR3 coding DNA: TGTGCCAGCAGTCTGCCCCACACCGGGACAGATTATAGAGTGCAGTTCTTC. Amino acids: CASSLPHTGTDYRVQFF. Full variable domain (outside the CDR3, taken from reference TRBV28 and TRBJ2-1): DVKVTQSSRYLVKRTGEKVFLECVQDMDHENMFWYRQDPGLGLRLIYFSYDVKMKEKGDIPEGYSVSREKKERFSLILESASTNQTSMYLCASSLPHTGTDYRVQFFGPGTRLTVL.

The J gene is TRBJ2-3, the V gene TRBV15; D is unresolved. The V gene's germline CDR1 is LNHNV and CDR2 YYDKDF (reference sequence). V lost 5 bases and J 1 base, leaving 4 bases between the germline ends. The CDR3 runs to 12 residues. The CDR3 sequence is CATSLGTDTQYF. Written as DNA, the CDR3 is TGTGCCACCAGCCTAGGCACAGATACGCAGTATTTT.

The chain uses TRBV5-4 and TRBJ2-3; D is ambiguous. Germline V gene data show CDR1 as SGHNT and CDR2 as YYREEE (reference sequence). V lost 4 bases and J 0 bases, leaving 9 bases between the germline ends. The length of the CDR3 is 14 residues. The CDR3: CASSPPRSTDTQYF. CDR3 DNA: TGTGCCAGCAGCCCGCCGCGGAGCACAGATACGCAGTATTTT.

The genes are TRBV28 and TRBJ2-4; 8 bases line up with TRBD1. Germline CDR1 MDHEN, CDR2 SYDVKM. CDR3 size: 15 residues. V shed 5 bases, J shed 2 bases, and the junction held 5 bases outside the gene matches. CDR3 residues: CASSRTGRSKNIQYF. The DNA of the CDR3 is TGTGCCAGCAGTCGGACAGGGAGGTCCAAAAACATTCAGTACTTC.

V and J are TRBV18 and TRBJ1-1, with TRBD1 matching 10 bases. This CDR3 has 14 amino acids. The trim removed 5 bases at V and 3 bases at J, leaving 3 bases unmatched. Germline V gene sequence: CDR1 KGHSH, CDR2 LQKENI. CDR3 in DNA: TGTGCCAGCTCAGGACAGGGGGGGGACACTGAAGCTTTCTTT. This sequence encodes CASSGQGGDTEAFF. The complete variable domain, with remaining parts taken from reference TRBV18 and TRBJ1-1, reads NAGVMQNPRHLVRRRGQEARLRCSPMKGHSHVYWYRQLPEEGLKFMVYLQKENIIDESGMPKERFSAEFPKEGPSILRIQQVVRGDSAAYFCASSGQGGDTEAFFGQGTRLTVV.

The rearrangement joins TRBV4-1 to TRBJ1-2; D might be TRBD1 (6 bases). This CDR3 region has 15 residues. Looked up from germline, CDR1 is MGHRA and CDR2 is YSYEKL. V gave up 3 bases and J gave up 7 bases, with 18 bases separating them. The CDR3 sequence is CASSQSIGGALGYTF. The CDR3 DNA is TGCGCCAGCAGCCAGTCTATCGGGGGGGCGCTTGGCTACACCTTC.

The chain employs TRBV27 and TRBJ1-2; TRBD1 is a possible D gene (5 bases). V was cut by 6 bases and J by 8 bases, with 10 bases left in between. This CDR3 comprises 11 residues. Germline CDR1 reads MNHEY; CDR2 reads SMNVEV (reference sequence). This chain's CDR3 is CASRGVRGYTF. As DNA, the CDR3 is TGTGCCAGCAGAGGGGTGAGGGGCTACACCTTC.

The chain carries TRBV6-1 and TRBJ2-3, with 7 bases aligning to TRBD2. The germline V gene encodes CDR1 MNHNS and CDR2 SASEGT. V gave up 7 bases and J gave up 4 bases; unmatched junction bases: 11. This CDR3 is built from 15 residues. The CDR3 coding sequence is TGTGCCAGCACCCAGAGGGGCGGGAGTCCAGATACGCAGTATTTT. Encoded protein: CASTQRGGSPDTQYF.

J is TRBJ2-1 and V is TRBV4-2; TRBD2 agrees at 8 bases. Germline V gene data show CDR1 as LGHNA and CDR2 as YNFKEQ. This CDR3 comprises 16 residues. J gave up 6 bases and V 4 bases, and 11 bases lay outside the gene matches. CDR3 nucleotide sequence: TGTGCCAGCAGCCCCAAGATACCCAGCGGGAGCAATGAGCAGTTCTTC. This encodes CASSPKIPSGSNEQFF.

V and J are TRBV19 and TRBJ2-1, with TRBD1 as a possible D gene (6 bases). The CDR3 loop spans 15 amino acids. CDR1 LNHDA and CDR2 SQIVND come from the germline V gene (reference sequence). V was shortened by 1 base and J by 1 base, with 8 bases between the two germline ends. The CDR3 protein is CASSIVTGSYNEQFF. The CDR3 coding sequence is TGTGCCAGTAGTATAGTCACAGGGTCCTACAATGAGCAGTTCTTC.

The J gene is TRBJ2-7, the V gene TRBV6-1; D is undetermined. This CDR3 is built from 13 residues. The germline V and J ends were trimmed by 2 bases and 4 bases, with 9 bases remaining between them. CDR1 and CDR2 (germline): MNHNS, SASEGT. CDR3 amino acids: CASSETTFYEQYF. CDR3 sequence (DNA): TGTGCCAGCAGTGAAACCACTTTTTACGAGCAGTACTTC.

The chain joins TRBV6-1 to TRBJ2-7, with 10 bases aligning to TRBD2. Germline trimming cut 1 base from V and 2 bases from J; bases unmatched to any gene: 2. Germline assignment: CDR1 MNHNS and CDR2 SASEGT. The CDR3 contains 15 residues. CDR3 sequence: CASSEDLAGAYEQYF. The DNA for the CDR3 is TGTGCCAGCAGTGAAGATCTAGCGGGAGCCTACGAGCAGTACTTC.

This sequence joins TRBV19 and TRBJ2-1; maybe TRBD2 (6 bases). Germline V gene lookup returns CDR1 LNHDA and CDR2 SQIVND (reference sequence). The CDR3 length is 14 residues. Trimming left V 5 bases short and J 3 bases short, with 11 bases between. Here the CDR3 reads CASSGDGSYNEQFF. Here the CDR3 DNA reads TGTGCCAGTAGTGGTGACGGGAGCTACAATGAGCAGTTCTTC.

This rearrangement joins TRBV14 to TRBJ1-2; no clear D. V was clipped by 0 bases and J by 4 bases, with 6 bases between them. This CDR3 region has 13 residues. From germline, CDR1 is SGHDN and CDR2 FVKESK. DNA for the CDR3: TGTGCCAGCAGCCAAGATAGGAGCTATGGCTACACCTTC. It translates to CASSQDRSYGYTF.

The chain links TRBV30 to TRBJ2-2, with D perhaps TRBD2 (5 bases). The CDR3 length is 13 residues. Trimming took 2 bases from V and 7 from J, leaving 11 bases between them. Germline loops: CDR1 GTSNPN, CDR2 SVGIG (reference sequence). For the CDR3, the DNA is TGTGCCTGGAGTTTGCGGGCTAACGGGGAGCTGTTTTTT. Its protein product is CAWSLRANGELFF.

The chain's CDR3 is CASSLDVGSENYEQYF. CDR3 DNA sequence: TGTGCCAGCAGCTTAGATGTAGGGAGCGAGAATTACGAGCAGTACTTC. The chain couples TRBV11-2 to TRBJ2-7, with D possibly matching TRBD2 (5 bases). This CDR3 has 16 residues. Trimming stripped 0 bases from V and 4 bases from J, with 16 bases between. The V gene's germline CDR1 is SGHAT and CDR2 FQNNGV.

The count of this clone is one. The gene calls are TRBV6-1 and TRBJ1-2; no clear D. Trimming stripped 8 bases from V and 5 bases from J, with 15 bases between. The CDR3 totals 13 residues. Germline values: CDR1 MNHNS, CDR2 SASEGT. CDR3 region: CASRAAGAYGYTF. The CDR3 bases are TGTGCCAGCCGAGCCGCGGGAGCTTATGGCTACACCTTC.

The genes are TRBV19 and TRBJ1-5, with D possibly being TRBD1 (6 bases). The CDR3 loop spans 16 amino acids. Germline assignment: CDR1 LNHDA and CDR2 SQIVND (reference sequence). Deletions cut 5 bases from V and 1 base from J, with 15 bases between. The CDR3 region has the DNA TGTGCCAGTAGTCCACGGGGGGCTGCGAGCAATCAGCCCCAGCATTTT. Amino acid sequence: CASSPRGAASNQPQHF. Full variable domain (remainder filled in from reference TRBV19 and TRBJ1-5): DGGITQSPKYLFRKEGQNVTLSCEQNLNHDAMYWYRQDPGQGLRLIYYSQIVNDFQKGDIAEGYSVSREKKESFPLTVTSAQKNPTAFYLCASSPRGAASNQPQHFGDGTRLSIL.

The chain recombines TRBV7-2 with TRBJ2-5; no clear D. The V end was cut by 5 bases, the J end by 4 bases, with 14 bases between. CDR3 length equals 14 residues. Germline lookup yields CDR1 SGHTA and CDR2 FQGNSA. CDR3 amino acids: CASSPRGVGETQYF. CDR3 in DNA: TGTGCCAGCAGCCCCAGAGGAGTGGGAGAGACCCAGTACTTC.

Here the CDR3 DNA reads TGTGCCAGCTCACCAACGGCTAGTTCCTACGAGCAGTACTTC. This codes for CASSPTASSYEQYF. The chain combines TRBV18 with TRBJ2-7; no clear D gene. Germline CDR1 is KGHSH and CDR2 is LQKENI. The CDR3 is made up of 14 amino acids. With 2 bases removed from V and 1 base from J, the gap between germline ends came to 9 bases.

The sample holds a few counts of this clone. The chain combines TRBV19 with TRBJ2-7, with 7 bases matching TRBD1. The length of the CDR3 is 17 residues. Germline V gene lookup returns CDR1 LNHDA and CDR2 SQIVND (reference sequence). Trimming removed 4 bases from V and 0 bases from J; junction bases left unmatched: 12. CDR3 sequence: CASSRDSAPSSSYEQYF. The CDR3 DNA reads TGTGCCAGTAGTAGGGACAGCGCTCCCTCAAGCTCCTACGAGCAGTACTTC. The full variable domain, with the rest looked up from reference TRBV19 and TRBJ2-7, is DGGITQSPKYLFRKEGQNVTLSCEQNLNHDAMYWYRQDPGQGLRLIYYSQIVNDFQKGDIAEGYSVSREKKESFPLTVTSAQKNPTAFYLCASSRDSAPSSSYEQYFGPGTRLTVT.

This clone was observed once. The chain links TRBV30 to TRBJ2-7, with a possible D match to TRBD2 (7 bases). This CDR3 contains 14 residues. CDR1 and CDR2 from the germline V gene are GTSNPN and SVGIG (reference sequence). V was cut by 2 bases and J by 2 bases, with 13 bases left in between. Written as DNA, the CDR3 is TGTGCCTGGAGTCGGGGGGCTCCCACCTACGAGCAGTACTTC. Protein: CAWSRGAPTYEQYF.

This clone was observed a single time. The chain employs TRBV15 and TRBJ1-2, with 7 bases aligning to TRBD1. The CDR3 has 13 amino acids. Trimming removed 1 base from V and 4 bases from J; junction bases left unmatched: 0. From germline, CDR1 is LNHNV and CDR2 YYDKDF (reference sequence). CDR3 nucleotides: TGTGCCACCAGCAGAGGGACAGGCTATGGCTACACCTTC. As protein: CATSRGTGYGYTF.

CDR3 coding DNA: TGTGCCAGCTCACCCCCGACAGGGGGCAAGACAGATACGCAGTATTTT. Translation gives CASSPPTGGKTDTQYF. The genes are TRBV18 and TRBJ2-3; 10 nucleotides agree with TRBD1. The V gene's germline CDR1 is KGHSH and CDR2 LQKENI. The V and J ends lost 3 bases and 3 bases, in that order; junction bases with no gene match: 6. The CDR3 is 16 residues long.

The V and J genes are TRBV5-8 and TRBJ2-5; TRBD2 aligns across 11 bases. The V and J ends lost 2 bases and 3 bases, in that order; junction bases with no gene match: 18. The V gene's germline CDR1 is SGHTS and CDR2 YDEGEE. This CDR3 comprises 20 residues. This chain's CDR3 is CASSFLPRSGRAASKETQYF. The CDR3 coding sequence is TGTGCCAGCAGCTTCCTCCCACGTAGCGGGAGGGCCGCCTCTAAAGAGACCCAGTACTTC.

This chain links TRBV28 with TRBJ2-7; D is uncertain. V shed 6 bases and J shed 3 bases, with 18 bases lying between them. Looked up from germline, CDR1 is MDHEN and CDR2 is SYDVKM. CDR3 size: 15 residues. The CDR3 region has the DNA TGTGCCAGCAGCCCGTTAACCGAGGCAAGCTACGAGCAGTACTTC. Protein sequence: CASSPLTEASYEQYF.

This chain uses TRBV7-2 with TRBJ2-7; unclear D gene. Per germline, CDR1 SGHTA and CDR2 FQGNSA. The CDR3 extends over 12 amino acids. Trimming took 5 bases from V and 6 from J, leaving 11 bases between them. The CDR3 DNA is TGTGCCAGCAGCGCCGAAGACATCGAGCAGTACTTC. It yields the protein CASSAEDIEQYF.